A single sample gave rise to the 31 T cell receptor beta chains below, sequenced in a study of blood T cell repertoires in COVID-19. TCRdb's copy holds only in-frame clones and misses some; the assay was immunoSEQ multiplex PCR. The sample lists 100,000 to 150,000 clones; roughly 74% were seen once. The specimen was peripheral blood. These receptors originate from a man aged 55 to 70 with acute or convalescent COVID-19.

The chain recombines TRBV28 with TRBJ2-3; a weak D match, TRBD2 (7 bases). The CDR3 totals 14 residues. The V and J ends lost 2 bases and 5 bases respectively, with 11 bases between them. Germline V lookup: CDR1 MDHEN, CDR2 SYDVKM. The CDR3 reads CASSLRGAVDTQYF. As DNA, the CDR3 is TGTGCCAGCAGTTTACGGGGGGCAGTAGATACGCAGTATTTT.

This chain joins TRBV5-6 and TRBJ1-2; no firm D call. V was trimmed by 4 bases and J by 2 bases, leaving 12 bases between them. The CDR3 consists of 14 residues. Germline CDR1 is SGHDT and CDR2 is YYEEEE. The CDR3, as DNA: TGTGCCAGCAGCCGACTCGGCGACAACTATGGCTACACCTTC. Translation gives CASSRLGDNYGYTF.

This clone was seen only once. This rearrangement joins TRBV18 to TRBJ1-1; no reliable D call. The germline gives CDR1 KGHSH, CDR2 LQKENI. The CDR3 has 14 residues. V lost 4 bases to trimming and J lost 7 bases, with 16 bases between them. CDR3 in amino acids: CASSQHPQNGEAFF. CDR3 bases: TGTGCCAGCTCACAACACCCACAGAACGGTGAAGCTTTCTTT.

The chain is built from TRBV19 and TRBJ2-1; D call uncertain. The germline V gene has CDR1 LNHDA and CDR2 SQIVND (reference sequence). Trimming removed 8 bases at V and 5 bases at J, with 19 bases between. The CDR3 has 15 amino acids. The CDR3 DNA sequence: TGTGCCAGTCAAACCCCTAGTTCCGCCAACAATGAGCAGTTCTTC. It translates to CASQTPSSANNEQFF.

CDR3 residues: CASSPGTGQFF. Written as DNA, the CDR3 is TGTGCCAGCAGCCCCGGGACAGGGCAGTTCTTC. The chain has TRBV13 and TRBJ2-1, with 8 bases aligning to TRBD1. With 5 bases clipped from V and 12 bases from J, the junction kept 3 bases outside the gene matches. The germline gives CDR1 PRHDT, CDR2 FYEKMQ (reference sequence). CDR3 size: 11 residues.

V gene TRBV12-3 or TRBV12-4 combines with J gene TRBJ1-1, with unresolved D. The CDR3 totals 13 residues. V dropped 6 bases and J dropped 1 base, with 9 bases sitting between them. The CDR3 nucleotides are TGTGCCAGCAGCATGACTGGGAACACTGAAGCTTTCTTT. This gives the protein CASSMTGNTEAFF.

The V gene is TRBV6-6, the J gene TRBJ1-1; no reliable D call. Germline CDR1 and CDR2: MNHNY and SVGAGI (reference sequence). The CDR3 has 16 residues. The V end lost 5 bases, the J end lost 1 base, and 17 bases lay between the germline ends. The CDR3 is CASSQSPWRGNTEAFF. The DNA of the CDR3 is TGTGCCAGCAGTCAATCACCCTGGAGAGGGAACACTGAAGCTTTCTTT.

The chain couples TRBV12-3 or TRBV12-4 to TRBJ1-3, with D hard to call. The V end was cut by 6 bases, the J end by 4 bases, with 10 bases between. This CDR3 is built from 13 residues. The CDR3 here is CASRISQGNTIYF. The CDR3 nucleotides are TGTGCCAGCAGGATATCACAAGGAAACACCATATATTTT.

CDR3 bases: TGTGCCAGTATTAAGGCCGATGGAATTGGACAACAGTACTTC. Protein product: CASIKADGIGQQYF. The chain is built from TRBV19 and TRBJ2-7; possible D gene TRBD1, 5 bases. Trimming stripped 7 bases from V and 10 bases from J, with 23 bases between. The germline CDR1 and CDR2 sequences are LNHDA and SQIVND (reference sequence). The CDR3 extends over 14 amino acids.

The rearrangement uses TRBV12-3 or TRBV12-4 and TRBJ1-2; D possibly corresponds to TRBD1 (5 bases). V was clipped by 6 bases and J by 8 bases, with 13 bases between them. The CDR3 covers 12 residues. The CDR3 region has the DNA TGTGCCAGCAGGTACGACAGTTACGGCTACACCTTC. It specifies CASRYDSYGYTF.

This clone has only one observation. This chain uses TRBV4-1 with TRBJ2-7; TRBD2 might be the D (5 bases). From germline, CDR1 is MGHRA and CDR2 YSYEKL. V was pared by 0 bases and J by 3 bases, with 18 bases between. The CDR3 totals 17 residues. CDR3 in DNA: TGCGCCAGCAGCCAAGAGGCAAGCATACTAGTTGACTACGAGCAGTACTTC. Translation: CASSQEASILVDYEQYF.

This sequence joins TRBV30 and TRBJ2-7; 11 bases line up with TRBD2. The CDR3 length is 15 residues. V was pared by 3 bases and J by 0 bases, with 4 bases of the junction left unmatched. In germline, CDR1 is GTSNPN, CDR2 SVGIG (reference sequence). The CDR3 spells CAWRAGTSGSYEQYF. In nucleotides, the CDR3 is TGTGCCTGGAGGGCCGGGACTAGCGGCTCCTACGAGCAGTACTTC.

The CDR3 region is CASSRFNPGVSYNEQFF. The CDR3 DNA reads as TGTGCCAGCAGTAGATTTAATCCGGGAGTTTCCTACAATGAGCAGTTCTTC. This chain links TRBV7-6 with TRBJ2-1; D perhaps matches TRBD2 (6 bases). The CDR3 is made up of 17 amino acids. V gave up 6 bases and J gave up 1 base, with 19 bases separating them. The germline V gene has CDR1 SGHVS and CDR2 FNYEAQ.

This chain joins TRBV5-1 and TRBJ1-2; no clear D. Germline-derived CDR1 and CDR2 are SGHRS and YFSETQ. Trimming took off 4 bases at V and 8 bases at J, with 15 bases between the two ends. The CDR3 has 13 amino acids. Here the CDR3 reads CASSLTQTGGYTF. In nucleotides, the CDR3 is TGCGCCAGCAGCCTGACACAAACGGGGGGCTACACCTTC.

J is TRBJ1-4 and V is TRBV2; 10 nucleotides line up with TRBD1. Trimming removed 3 bases from V and 4 bases from J; junction bases left unmatched: 17. CDR3 length equals 20 residues. Germline V gene lookup returns CDR1 SNHLY and CDR2 FYNNEI. The CDR3 region is CASSDGRRGQGRALNEKLFF. The CDR3 region has the DNA TGTGCCAGCAGTGATGGAAGGAGGGGACAGGGGCGGGCTCTTAATGAAAAACTGTTTTTT.

The rearrangement joins TRBV19 to TRBJ2-3; D possibly corresponds to TRBD1 (6 bases). This CDR3 region has 14 residues. Trimming took 9 bases from V and 5 from J, leaving 18 bases between them. Germline-derived CDR1 and CDR2 are LNHDA and SQIVND (reference sequence). The CDR3 DNA reads TGTGCCAGCGCAGACAGGAGAGTAGGAGATACGCAGTATTTT. This sequence encodes CASADRRVGDTQYF.

The sample holds a few counts of this clone. The V call is TRBV14, the J call TRBJ2-1; TRBD2 agrees at 8 bases. The CDR3 is made up of 12 amino acids. V trimming: 2 bases; J trimming: 13 bases; junction bases outside the gene matches: 4. CDR1 SGHDN and CDR2 FVKESK come from the germline V gene. As DNA, the CDR3 is TGTGCCAGCAGCCAAACAACTAGCGGACAGTTCTTC. Translated: CASSQTTSGQFF.

This clone has just a few counts. The chain links TRBV18 to TRBJ1-1, with 9 bases lining up with TRBD1. The CDR3 is made up of 13 amino acids. Germline V gene data show CDR1 as KGHSH and CDR2 as LQKENI. With 6 bases clipped from V and 3 bases from J, the junction kept 2 bases outside the gene matches. The CDR3 sequence: CASSRTGDTEAFF. As DNA, the CDR3 is TGTGCCAGCTCGCGGACAGGGGACACTGAAGCTTTCTTT.

This chain connects TRBV6-6 to TRBJ2-1, with D possibly matching TRBD2 (5 bases). Trimming left V 7 bases short and J 6 bases short, with 16 bases between. The CDR3 sequence is 14 residues long. Germline values: CDR1 MNHNY, CDR2 SVGAGI (reference sequence). The DNA for the CDR3 is TGTGCCAGCACTGGACCCCCGGACTTCAATGAGCAGTTCTTC. The encoded protein is CASTGPPDFNEQFF.

This rearrangement joins TRBV19 to TRBJ2-5; 7 nucleotides line up with TRBD2. The V and J ends lost 5 bases and 4 bases, in that order; junction bases with no gene match: 10. The CDR3 is 15 amino acids. Germline V gene data show CDR1 as LNHDA and CDR2 as SQIVND (reference sequence). DNA for the CDR3: TGTGCCAGTAGTTGGAGCGGCGGGAGAGGAGAGACCCAGTACTTC. Translated, it gives CASSWSGGRGETQYF.

The chain carries TRBV15 and TRBJ2-7; tentatively, D is TRBD1 (5 bases). The CDR3 runs 15 residues. The V gene lost 1 base and the J gene lost 6 bases, with 16 bases spanning the gap. Germline V CDR1 and CDR2: LNHNV, YYDKDF (reference sequence). The CDR3 region has the DNA TGTGCCACCAGCAGAGTAATCAGGGATGCTAGCGAGCAGTACTTC. Protein: CATSRVIRDASEQYF.

This clone was seen once. The chain couples TRBV5-1 to TRBJ1-4, with 10 bases lining up with TRBD1. Germline V gene lookup returns CDR1 SGHRS and CDR2 YFSETQ. This CDR3 contains 16 residues. Germline trimming cut 4 bases from V and 2 bases from J; bases unmatched to any gene: 5. Here the CDR3 DNA reads TGCGCCAGCAGCAGGGACAGGGGTGGGACTAATGAAAAACTGTTTTTT. Translating it yields CASSRDRGGTNEKLFF.

This sequence joins TRBV13 and TRBJ2-2, with a weak D call TRBD2 (6 bases). V lost 4 bases, J lost 6 bases, and 9 bases lay in between. The CDR3 has 13 amino acids. CDR1 PRHDT and CDR2 FYEKMQ come from the germline V gene (reference sequence). As DNA, the CDR3 is TGTGCCAGCAGCTCCGTAGCGGCCGGGGAGCTGTTTTTT. It encodes CASSSVAAGELFF.

This clone has more than one count but fewer than ten. The chain has TRBV4-1 and TRBJ2-3; TRBD2 matches 11 bases. The CDR3 sequence is 18 residues long. CDR1 is MGHRA and CDR2 is YSYEKL in the germline V gene. Trimming at V came to 0 bases and at J to 4 bases, leaving 9 bases not matched to a gene. The CDR3 DNA follows: TGCGCCAGCAGCCAAGAAGGGCTAGCGGGGGGACAAGCAGATACGCAGTATTTT. Amino acid sequence: CASSQEGLAGGQADTQYF.

The V gene is TRBV5-1, the J gene TRBJ1-1, with D possibly matching TRBD1 (6 bases). Between the trimmed V and J ends, which lost 3 bases and 4 bases, there was a span of 22 bases. The CDR3 covers 17 residues. The germline V gene has CDR1 SGHRS and CDR2 YFSETQ. CDR3 bases: TGCGCCAGCAGCTGGAAAATGGTACAGGGAGGGTCCACTGAAGCTTTCTTT. Encoded protein: CASSWKMVQGGSTEAFF. The full variable domain, in which reference TRBV5-1 and TRBJ1-1 provide the parts outside the CDR3, is KAGVTQTPRYLIKTRGQQVTLSCSPISGHRSVSWYQQTPGQGLQFLFEYFSETQRNKGNFPGRFSGRQFSNSRSEMNVSTLELGDSALYLCASSWKMVQGGSTEAFFGQGTRLTVV.

The chain carries TRBV5-6 and TRBJ2-7; TRBD1 matches at 9 bases. Per the germline V gene, CDR1 is SGHDT and CDR2 is YYEEEE. This CDR3 comprises 14 residues. Losses at the gene ends were 1 base for V and 7 bases for J; bases not matched to a gene: 6. CDR3 amino acids: CASSLYRGRGEQYF. CDR3 nucleotide sequence: TGTGCCAGCAGCTTGTACAGGGGGCGTGGGGAGCAGTACTTC.

CDR3 sequence reads: CASSAQMLGNQPQHF. The CDR3 bases are TGTGCCAGCAGCGCACAGATGCTGGGCAATCAGCCCCAGCATTTT. The rearrangement uses TRBV7-2 and TRBJ1-5; D is ambiguous. Germline lookup yields CDR1 SGHTA and CDR2 FQGNSA. Trimming stripped 5 bases from V and 2 bases from J, with 13 bases between. There are 15 residues in the CDR3.

The chain couples TRBV2 to TRBJ1-2, with 11 bases aligning to TRBD1. Germline-derived CDR1 and CDR2 are SNHLY and FYNNEI. J lost 6 bases, V lost 7 bases, and 16 bases had no gene match. This CDR3 has 17 residues. Here the CDR3 reads CASTGQGARARVDGYTF. CDR3 in DNA: TGTGCCAGCACTGGACAGGGGGCGCGAGCTCGTGTCGATGGCTACACCTTC. Based on the CDR3 plus reference TRBV2 and TRBJ1-2, the full variable domain is EPEVTQTPSHQVTQMGQEVILRCVPISNHLYFYWYRQILGQKVEFLVSFYNNEISEKSEIFDDQFSVERPDGSNFTLKIRSTKLEDSAMYFCASTGQGARARVDGYTFGSGTRLTVV.

This clone was observed a single time. The chain uses TRBV10-2 and TRBJ2-1; TRBD1 might be the D (6 bases). CDR1 WSHSY and CDR2 SAAADI come from the germline V gene. This CDR3 has 13 residues. Trimming cost V 7 bases and J 7 bases, with 14 bases left between them. As DNA, the CDR3 is TGCGCCAGCAACTTTCAGGGGATTAATGAGCAGTTCTTC. Protein sequence: CASNFQGINEQFF.

In this sample, this clone turned up once. This chain connects TRBV23-1 to TRBJ2-6; TRBD1 matches 9 bases. TRBV23-1 is sorted into the ORF group, with uncertain function. J lost 0 bases, V lost 3 bases, and 12 bases had no gene match. CDR3 length: 20 amino acids. The CDR3 bases are TGCGCCAGCAGTCACCTAAGGTTGGGACAGGGTAACTCTGGGGCCAACGTCCTGACTTTC. It encodes CASSHLRLGQGNSGANVLTF.

This clone was counted many times. J is TRBJ1-6 and V is TRBV19; D is unclear. There are 14 residues in the CDR3. V lost 9 bases to trimming and J lost 6 bases, with 15 bases between them. In germline, CDR1 is LNHDA, CDR2 SQIVND (reference sequence). CDR3 residues: CASLPDGLNSPLHF. DNA for the CDR3: TGTGCCAGCCTGCCGGACGGACTTAATTCACCCCTCCACTTT.